The clone carrying this T cell receptor (beta chain) was seen more than once but under ten times. After removal of 4 bases from V and 0 bases from J, the junction contained 3 bases not matched to a gene. The length of the CDR3 is 15 residues. Looked up from germline, CDR1 is SGHTA and CDR2 is FQGNSA. TCRdb processed the RT-PCR reads anew with MiXCR; each CDR3 protein has one entry. This sample has about 700,000 distinct CDR3 sequences, with about 14% found just once. This chain links TRBV7-2 with TRBJ2-7, with 10 bases lining up with TRBD2. Sequencing was done on a sample of memory CD4+ T cells from blood. This sequence was found in a female donor in good health, serving as a healthy control. CDR3 sequence: CASSSSSGSSYEQYF. In nucleotides, the CDR3 is TGTGCCAGCAGCTCATCTAGCGGGAGCTCCTACGAGCAGTACTTC.